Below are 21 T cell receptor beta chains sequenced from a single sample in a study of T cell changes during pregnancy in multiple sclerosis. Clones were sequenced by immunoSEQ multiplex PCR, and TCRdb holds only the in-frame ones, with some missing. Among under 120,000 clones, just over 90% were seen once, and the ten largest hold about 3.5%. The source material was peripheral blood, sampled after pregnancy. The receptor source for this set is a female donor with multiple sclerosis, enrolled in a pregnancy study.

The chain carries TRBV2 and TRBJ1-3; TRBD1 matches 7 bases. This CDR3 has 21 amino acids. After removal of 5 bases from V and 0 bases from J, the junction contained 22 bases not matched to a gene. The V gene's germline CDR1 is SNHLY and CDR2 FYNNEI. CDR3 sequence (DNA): TGTGCCAGCAGTAGAAGCGCATTCGGGACAGATAAACGCTACTCTGGAAACACCATATATTTT. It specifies CASSRSAFGTDKRYSGNTIYF.

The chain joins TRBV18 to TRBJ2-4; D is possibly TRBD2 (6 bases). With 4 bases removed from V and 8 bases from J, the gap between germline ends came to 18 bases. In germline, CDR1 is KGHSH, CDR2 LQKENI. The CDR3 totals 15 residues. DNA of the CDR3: TGTGCCAGCTCACACCGGAGGGGCGGGACGGACATTCAGTACTTC. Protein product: CASSHRRGGTDIQYF.

The CDR3 coding sequence is TGTGCCAGCAGCCCAACTAGCGGGGCTTACAATGAGCAGTTCTTC. Translated: CASSPTSGAYNEQFF. The chain recombines TRBV7-3 with TRBJ2-1; the match to TRBD2 covers 10 bases. Unmatched junction bases numbered 5, after V lost 5 bases and J lost 4 bases. The CDR3 runs 15 residues. Germline V lookup: CDR1 SGHTA, CDR2 FQGTGA.

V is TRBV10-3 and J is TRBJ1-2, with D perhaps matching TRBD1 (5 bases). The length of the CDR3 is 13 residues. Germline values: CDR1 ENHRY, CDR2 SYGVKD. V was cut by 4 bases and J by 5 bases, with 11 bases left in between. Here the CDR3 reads CAISGIDRYGYTF. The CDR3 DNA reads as TGTGCCATCAGTGGAATCGACAGATATGGCTACACCTTC.

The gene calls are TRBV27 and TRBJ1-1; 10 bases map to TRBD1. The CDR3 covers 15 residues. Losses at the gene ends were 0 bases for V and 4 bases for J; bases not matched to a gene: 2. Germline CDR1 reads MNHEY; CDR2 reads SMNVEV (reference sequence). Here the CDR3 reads CASSLSGQGSTEAFF. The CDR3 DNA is TGTGCCAGCAGTTTATCGGGACAGGGGAGCACTGAAGCTTTCTTT.

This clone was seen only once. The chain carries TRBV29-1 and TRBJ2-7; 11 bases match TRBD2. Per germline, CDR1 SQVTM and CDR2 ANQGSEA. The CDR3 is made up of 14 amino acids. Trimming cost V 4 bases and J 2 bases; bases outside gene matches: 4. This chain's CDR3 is CSVALAGGPYEQYF. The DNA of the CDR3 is TGCAGCGTTGCCCTAGCGGGGGGCCCCTACGAGCAGTACTTC.

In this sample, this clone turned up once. CDR3 nucleotide sequence: TGTGCCAGCTCAGTGGGGACAGGGGCGCTCACCGGGGAGCTGTTTTTT. Translated: CASSVGTGALTGELFF. V gene TRBV13 combines with J gene TRBJ2-2, with TRBD1 matching 10 bases. The CDR3 length is 16 residues. Germline V gene sequence: CDR1 PRHDT, CDR2 FYEKMQ (reference sequence). Trimming took 8 bases from V and 4 from J; bases not matched to a gene: 10.

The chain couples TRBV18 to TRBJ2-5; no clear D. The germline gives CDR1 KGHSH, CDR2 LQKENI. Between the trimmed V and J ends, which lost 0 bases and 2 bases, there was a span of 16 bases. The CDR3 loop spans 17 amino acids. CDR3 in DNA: TGTGCCAGCTCACCACCGAGGCTGCCTCATAATCAAGAGACCCAGTACTTC. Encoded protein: CASSPPRLPHNQETQYF. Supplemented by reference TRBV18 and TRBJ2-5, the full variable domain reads NAGVMQNPRHLVRRRGQEARLRCSPMKGHSHVYWYRQLPEEGLKFMVYLQKENIIDESGMPKERFSAEFPKEGPSILRIQQVVRGDSAAYFCASSPPRLPHNQETQYFGPGTRLLVL.

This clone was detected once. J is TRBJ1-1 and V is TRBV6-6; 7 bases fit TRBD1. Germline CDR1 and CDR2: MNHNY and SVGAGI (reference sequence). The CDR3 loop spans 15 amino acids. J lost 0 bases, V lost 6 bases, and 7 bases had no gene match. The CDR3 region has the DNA TGTGCCAGCAGCGACCGGGACAGTATGAACACTGAAGCTTTCTTT. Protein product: CASSDRDSMNTEAFF.

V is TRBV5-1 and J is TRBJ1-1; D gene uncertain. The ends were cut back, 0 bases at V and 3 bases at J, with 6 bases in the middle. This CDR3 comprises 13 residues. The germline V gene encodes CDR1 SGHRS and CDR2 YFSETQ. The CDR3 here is CASSLEHHTEAFF. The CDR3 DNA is TGCGCCAGCAGCTTGGAGCATCACACTGAAGCTTTCTTT.

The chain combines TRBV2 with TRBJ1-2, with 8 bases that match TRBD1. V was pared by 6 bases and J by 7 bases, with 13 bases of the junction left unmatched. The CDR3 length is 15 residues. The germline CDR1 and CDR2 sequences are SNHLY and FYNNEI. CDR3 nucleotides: TGTGCCAGCAGACACTCCCAGGGGGCGCGGATTGGCTACACCTTC. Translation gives CASRHSQGARIGYTF.

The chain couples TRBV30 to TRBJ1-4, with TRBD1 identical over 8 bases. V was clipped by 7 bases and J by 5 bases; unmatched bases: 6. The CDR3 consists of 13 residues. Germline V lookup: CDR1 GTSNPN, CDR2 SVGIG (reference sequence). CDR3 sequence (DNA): TGTGCCTTACTTGGGACAGGAAATGAAAAACTGTTTTTT. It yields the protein CALLGTGNEKLFF.

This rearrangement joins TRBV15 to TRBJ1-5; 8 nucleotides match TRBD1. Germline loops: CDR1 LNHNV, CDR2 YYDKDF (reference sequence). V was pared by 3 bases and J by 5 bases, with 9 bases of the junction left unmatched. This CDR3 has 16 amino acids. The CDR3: CATSRRQGQGDQPQHF. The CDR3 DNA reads TGTGCCACCAGCAGGAGACAGGGGCAAGGGGATCAGCCCCAGCATTTT.

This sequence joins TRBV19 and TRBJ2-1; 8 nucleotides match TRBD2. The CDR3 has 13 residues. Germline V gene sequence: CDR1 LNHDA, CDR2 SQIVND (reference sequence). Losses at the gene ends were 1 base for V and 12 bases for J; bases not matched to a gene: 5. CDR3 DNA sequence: TGTGCCAGTAGTATAGCGGGGGGGGTCTCGCAGTTCTTC. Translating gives CASSIAGGVSQFF. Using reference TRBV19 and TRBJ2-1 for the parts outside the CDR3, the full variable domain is DGGITQSPKYLFRKEGQNVTLSCEQNLNHDAMYWYRQDPGQGLRLIYYSQIVNDFQKGDIAEGYSVSREKKESFPLTVTSAQKNPTAFYLCASSIAGGVSQFFGPGTRLTVL.

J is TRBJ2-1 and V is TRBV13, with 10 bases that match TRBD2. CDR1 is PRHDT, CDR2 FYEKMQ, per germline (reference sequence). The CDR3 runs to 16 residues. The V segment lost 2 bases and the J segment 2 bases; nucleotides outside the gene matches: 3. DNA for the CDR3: TGTGCCAGCAGCTTAAGGCTAGCGGGGGCCTACAATGAGCAGTTCTTC. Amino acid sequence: CASSLRLAGAYNEQFF.

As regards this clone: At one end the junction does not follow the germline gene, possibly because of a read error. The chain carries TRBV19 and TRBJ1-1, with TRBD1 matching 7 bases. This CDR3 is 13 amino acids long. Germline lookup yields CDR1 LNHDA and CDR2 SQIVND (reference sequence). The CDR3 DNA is TGTGCCAGTAACATGGACAGGAACGCTGAAGCTTTCTTT. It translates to CASNMDRNAEAFF.

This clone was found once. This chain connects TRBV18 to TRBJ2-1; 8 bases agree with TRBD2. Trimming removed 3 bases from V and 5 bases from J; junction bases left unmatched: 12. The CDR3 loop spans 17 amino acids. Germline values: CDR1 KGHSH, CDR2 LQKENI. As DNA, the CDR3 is TGTGCCAGCTCACCCCCCACGGTCGGGGGGGCCGACAATGAGCAGTTCTTC. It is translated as CASSPPTVGGADNEQFF. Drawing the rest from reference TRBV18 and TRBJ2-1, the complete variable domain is NAGVMQNPRHLVRRRGQEARLRCSPMKGHSHVYWYRQLPEEGLKFMVYLQKENIIDESGMPKERFSAEFPKEGPSILRIQQVVRGDSAAYFCASSPPTVGGADNEQFFGPGTRLTVL.

The CDR3 loop reads CASSPLGLAIGPDTQYF. The CDR3 nucleotides are TGCGCCAGCAGCCCCCTGGGACTAGCTATCGGCCCAGATACGCAGTATTTT. The chain carries TRBV5-1 and TRBJ2-3; 9 positions match TRBD2. The V and J ends lost 4 bases and 4 bases, in that order; junction bases with no gene match: 13. CDR1 and CDR2 (germline): SGHRS, YFSETQ. The CDR3 consists of 17 residues. Full variable domain (rest looked up from reference TRBV5-1 and TRBJ2-3): KAGVTQTPRYLIKTRGQQVTLSCSPISGHRSVSWYQQTPGQGLQFLFEYFSETQRNKGNFPGRFSGRQFSNSRSEMNVSTLELGDSALYLCASSPLGLAIGPDTQYFGPGTRLTVL.

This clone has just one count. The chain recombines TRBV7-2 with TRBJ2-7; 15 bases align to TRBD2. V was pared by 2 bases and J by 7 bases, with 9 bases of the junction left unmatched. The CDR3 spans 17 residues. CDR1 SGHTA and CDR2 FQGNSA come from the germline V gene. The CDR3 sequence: CASSLIAGLAGGPEQYF. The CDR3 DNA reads TGTGCCAGCAGCTTAATAGCAGGACTAGCGGGGGGGCCTGAGCAGTACTTC.

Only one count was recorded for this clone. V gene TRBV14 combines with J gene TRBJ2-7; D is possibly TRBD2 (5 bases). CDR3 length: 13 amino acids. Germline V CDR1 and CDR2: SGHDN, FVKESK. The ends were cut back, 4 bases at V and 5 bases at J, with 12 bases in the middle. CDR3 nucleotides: TGTGCCAGCAGCCTAAGCTCCGGGGACGAGCAGTACTTC. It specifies CASSLSSGDEQYF.

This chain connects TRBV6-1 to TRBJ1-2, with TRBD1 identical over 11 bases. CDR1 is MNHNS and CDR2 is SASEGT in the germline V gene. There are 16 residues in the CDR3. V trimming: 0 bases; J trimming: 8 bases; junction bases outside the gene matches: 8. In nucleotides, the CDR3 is TGTGCCAGCAGTGAAGCGGGAGGACAGGGGGCGTTAGGCTACACCTTC. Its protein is CASSEAGGQGALGYTF.